This T cell receptor (beta chain) originates from a study of control samples from healthy donors and cancer patients. Assay: immunoSEQ multiplex PCR; the TCRdb copy retains only in-frame clones and omits some. The table shows 190,000 or so clones, with about 93% occurring only once. The CDR3 spans 13 residues. The ends were cut back, 11 bases at V and 5 bases at J, with 16 bases in the middle. The V gene's germline CDR1 is SNHLY and CDR2 FYNNEI. The chain uses TRBV2 and TRBJ1-3; D possibly corresponds to TRBD1 (6 bases). This receptor was identified in a man younger than 35 in good health. The specimen sequenced was blood. The CDR3 reads CAGSGEARNTIYF. CDR3 DNA sequence: TGTGCCGGCTCAGGGGAGGCTAGAAACACCATATATTTT.